The 5 T cell receptor beta chains listed next were all sequenced from one sample in a study of blood T cell repertoires in COVID-19. Libraries were prepared by immunoSEQ multiplex PCR; TCRdb keeps only in-frame clonotypes and omits some of them. The repertoire includes almost 500,000 clones, approximately 86% of them detected once, and 8.3% sits in the top ten. The material sequenced was PBMCs or T cells enriched from blood (not recorded which). Source of these receptors: a woman aged 55-69 years who had recovered from COVID-19.

This clone turned up a few times. Here the CDR3 reads CASSQEGASGLNEQFF. As DNA, the CDR3 is TGCGCCAGCAGCCAAGAGGGTGCTAGCGGGTTGAATGAGCAGTTCTTC. V is TRBV4-1 and J is TRBJ2-1, with 8 nucleotides matching TRBD2. Germline V gives CDR1 MGHRA, CDR2 YSYEKL. The CDR3 covers 16 residues. With V trimmed by 0 bases and J by 7 bases, 8 bases remained unmatched.

The chain has TRBV5-1 and TRBJ2-1, with 11 nucleotides matching TRBD2. The CDR3 sequence is 15 residues long. The V and J ends lost 2 bases and 2 bases, in that order; junction bases with no gene match: 0. The germline CDR1 and CDR2 sequences are SGHRS and YFSETQ. CDR3: CASSFSGGAYNEQFF. DNA for the CDR3: TGCGCCAGCAGCTTTAGCGGGGGGGCCTACAATGAGCAGTTCTTC.

In this sample, this clone turned up once. V is TRBV5-1 and J is TRBJ1-4, with 10 nucleotides matching TRBD1. Trimming removed 5 bases from V and 5 bases from J; junction bases left unmatched: 3. Germline values: CDR1 SGHRS, CDR2 YFSETQ. The CDR3 spans 14 residues. The CDR3 reads CASSGQGENEKLFF. Here the CDR3 DNA reads TGCGCCAGCAGTGGACAGGGGGAAAATGAAAAACTGTTTTTT.

This chain uses TRBV19 with TRBJ1-2, with TRBD1 matching over 7 bases. The CDR3 sequence is 13 residues long. Looked up from germline, CDR1 is LNHDA and CDR2 is SQIVND (reference sequence). With 7 bases clipped from V and 4 bases from J, the junction kept 6 bases outside the gene matches. The CDR3 DNA follows: TGTGCCAGTACGACAGGGCTACCCTATGGCTACACCTTC. It is translated as CASTTGLPYGYTF.

The J gene is TRBJ2-2, the V gene TRBV9; 9 bases are a match to TRBD1. There are 15 residues in the CDR3. In germline, CDR1 is SGDLS, CDR2 YYNGEE. V shed 6 bases, J shed 4 bases, and the junction held 7 bases outside the gene matches. In nucleotides, the CDR3 is TGTGCCAGCACCGGCGGGACAGGGTTCACCGGGGAGCTGTTTTTT. Amino acids: CASTGGTGFTGELFF.